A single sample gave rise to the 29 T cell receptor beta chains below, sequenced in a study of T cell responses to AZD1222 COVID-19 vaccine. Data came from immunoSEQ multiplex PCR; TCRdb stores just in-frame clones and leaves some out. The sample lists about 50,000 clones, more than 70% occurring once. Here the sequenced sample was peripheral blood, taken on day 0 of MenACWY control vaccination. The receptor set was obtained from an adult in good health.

CDR3 DNA: TGTGCCAGCAGTATACCGGGGACGCCGGACTATGGCTACACCTTC. Its protein product is CASSIPGTPDYGYTF. This sequence joins TRBV6-2 or TRBV6-3 and TRBJ1-2, with D maybe TRBD1 (5 bases). The V end was cut by 5 bases, the J end by 3 bases, with 16 bases between. CDR3 length: 15 residues. Germline assignment: CDR1 MNHEY and CDR2 SVGEGT.

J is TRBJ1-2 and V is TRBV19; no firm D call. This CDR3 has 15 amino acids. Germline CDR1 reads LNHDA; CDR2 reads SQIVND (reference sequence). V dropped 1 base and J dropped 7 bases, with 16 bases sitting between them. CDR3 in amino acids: CASSIGTGTTGGYTF. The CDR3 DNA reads TGTGCCAGTAGTATAGGGACGGGAACGACCGGTGGCTACACCTTC.

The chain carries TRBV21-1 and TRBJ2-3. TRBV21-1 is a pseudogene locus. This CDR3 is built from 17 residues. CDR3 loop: CASRYSGRMLTTDTQYF. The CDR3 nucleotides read TGTGCCAGCCGGTATTCGGGGCGGATGTTGACCACAGATACGCAGTATTTT.

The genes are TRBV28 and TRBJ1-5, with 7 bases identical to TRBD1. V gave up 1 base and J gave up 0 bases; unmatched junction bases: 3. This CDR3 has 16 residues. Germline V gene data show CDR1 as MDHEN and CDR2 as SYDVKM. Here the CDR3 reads CASSLLGTVSNQPQHF. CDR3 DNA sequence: TGTGCCAGCAGTTTATTGGGGACAGTTAGCAATCAGCCCCAGCATTTT.

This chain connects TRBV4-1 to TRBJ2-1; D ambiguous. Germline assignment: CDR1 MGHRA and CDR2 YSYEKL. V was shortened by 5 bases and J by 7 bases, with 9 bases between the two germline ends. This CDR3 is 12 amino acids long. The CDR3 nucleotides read TGCGCCAGCAGCGCTAACTATAATGAGCAGTTCTTC. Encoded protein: CASSANYNEQFF.

The CDR3 here is CASRPGAYNYGYTF. CDR3 nucleotide sequence: TGTGCCAGCAGACCGGGGGCTTATAACTATGGCTACACCTTC. The chain couples TRBV6-5 to TRBJ1-2; tentatively, D is TRBD1 (6 bases). Germline values: CDR1 MNHEY, CDR2 SVGAGI. Trimming removed 6 bases at V and 1 base at J, with 12 bases between. The CDR3 totals 14 residues.

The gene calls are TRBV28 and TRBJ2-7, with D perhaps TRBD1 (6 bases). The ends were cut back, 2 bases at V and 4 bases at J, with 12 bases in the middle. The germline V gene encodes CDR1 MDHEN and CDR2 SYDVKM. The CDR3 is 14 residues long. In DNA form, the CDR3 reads TGTGCCAGCAGTTTAGGTGGGGGCCTTTACGAGCAGTACTTC. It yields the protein CASSLGGGLYEQYF.

As DNA, the CDR3 is TGTGCCAGCTCACCGAGACTAGCGGGAGGTGACACCGGGGAGCTGTTTTTT. Translated: CASSPRLAGGDTGELFF. The V gene is TRBV18, the J gene TRBJ2-2; 13 bases line up with TRBD2. Germline V gene data show CDR1 as KGHSH and CDR2 as LQKENI. V was pared by 3 bases and J by 3 bases, with 4 bases of the junction left unmatched. The CDR3 runs to 17 residues.

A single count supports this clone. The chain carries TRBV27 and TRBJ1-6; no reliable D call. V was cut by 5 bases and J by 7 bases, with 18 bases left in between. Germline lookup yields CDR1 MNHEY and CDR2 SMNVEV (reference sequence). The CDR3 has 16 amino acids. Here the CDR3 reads CASSLNPVSANSPLHF. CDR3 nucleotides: TGTGCCAGCAGTCTCAACCCGGTTTCGGCCAATTCACCCCTCCACTTT.

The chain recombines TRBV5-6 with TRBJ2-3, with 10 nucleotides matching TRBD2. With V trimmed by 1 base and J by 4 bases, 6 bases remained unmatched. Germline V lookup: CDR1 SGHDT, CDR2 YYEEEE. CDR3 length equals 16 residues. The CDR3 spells CASSLLTSGNADTQYF. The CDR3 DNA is TGTGCCAGCAGCTTGTTAACTAGCGGGAACGCAGATACGCAGTATTTT.

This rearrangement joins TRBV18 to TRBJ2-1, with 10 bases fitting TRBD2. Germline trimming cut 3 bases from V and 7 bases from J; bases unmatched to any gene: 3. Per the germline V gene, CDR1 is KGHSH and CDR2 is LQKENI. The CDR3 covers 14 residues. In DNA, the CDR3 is TGTGCCAGCTCACCGGCTAGCGGGAGTAATGAGCAGTTCTTC. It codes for CASSPASGSNEQFF.

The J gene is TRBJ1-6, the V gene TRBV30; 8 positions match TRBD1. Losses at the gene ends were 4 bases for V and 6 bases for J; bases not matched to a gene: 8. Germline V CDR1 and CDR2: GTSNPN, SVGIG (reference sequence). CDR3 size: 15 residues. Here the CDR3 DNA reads TGTGCCTGGACCCTCCGACAGGGGAGTAATTCACCCCTCCACTTT. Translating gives CAWTLRQGSNSPLHF. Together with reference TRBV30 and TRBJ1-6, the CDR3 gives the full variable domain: SQTIHQWPATLVQPVGSPLSLECTVEGTSNPNLYWYRQAAGRGLQLLFYSVGIGQISSEVPQNLSASRPQDRQFILSSKKLLLSDSGFYLCAWTLRQGSNSPLHFGNGTRLTVT.

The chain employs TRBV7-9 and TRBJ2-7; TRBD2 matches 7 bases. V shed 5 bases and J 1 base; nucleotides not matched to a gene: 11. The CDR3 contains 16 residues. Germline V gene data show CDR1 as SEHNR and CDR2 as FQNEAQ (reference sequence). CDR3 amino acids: CASSAPLAEKSYEQYF. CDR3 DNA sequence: TGTGCCAGCAGCGCGCCGCTAGCGGAAAAATCCTACGAGCAGTACTTC.

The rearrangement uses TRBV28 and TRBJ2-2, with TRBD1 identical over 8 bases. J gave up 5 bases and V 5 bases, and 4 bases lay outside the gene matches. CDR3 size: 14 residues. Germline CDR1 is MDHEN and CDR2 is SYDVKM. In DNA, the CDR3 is TGTGCCAGCAGTAGACAGGGGAGGACCGGGGAGCTGTTTTTT. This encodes CASSRQGRTGELFF.

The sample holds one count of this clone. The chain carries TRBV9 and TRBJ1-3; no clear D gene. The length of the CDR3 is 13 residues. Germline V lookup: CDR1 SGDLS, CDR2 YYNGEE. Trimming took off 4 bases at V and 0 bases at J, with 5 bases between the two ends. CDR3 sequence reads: CASSPSSGNTIYF. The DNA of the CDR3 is TGTGCCAGCAGCCCAAGCTCTGGAAACACCATATATTTT. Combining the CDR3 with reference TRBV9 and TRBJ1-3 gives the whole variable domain DSGVTQTPKHLITATGQRVTLRCSPRSGDLSVYWYQQSLDQGLQFLIQYYNGEERAKGNILERFSAQQFPDLHSELNLSSLELGDSALYFCASSPSSGNTIYFGEGSWLTVV.

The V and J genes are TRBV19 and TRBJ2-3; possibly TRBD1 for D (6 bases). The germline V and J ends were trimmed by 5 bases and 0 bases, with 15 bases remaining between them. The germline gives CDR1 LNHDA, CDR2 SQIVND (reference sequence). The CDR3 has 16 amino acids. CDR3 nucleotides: TGTGCCAGTAGTTCGACTGGACAGACTAGCACAGATACGCAGTATTTT. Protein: CASSSTGQTSTDTQYF.

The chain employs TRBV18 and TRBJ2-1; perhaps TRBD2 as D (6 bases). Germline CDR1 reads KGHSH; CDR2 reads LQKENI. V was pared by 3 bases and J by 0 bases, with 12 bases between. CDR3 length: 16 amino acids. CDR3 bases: TGTGCCAGCTCACCGCGGGGAAAGAGCTCCTACAATGAGCAGTTCTTC. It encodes CASSPRGKSSYNEQFF.

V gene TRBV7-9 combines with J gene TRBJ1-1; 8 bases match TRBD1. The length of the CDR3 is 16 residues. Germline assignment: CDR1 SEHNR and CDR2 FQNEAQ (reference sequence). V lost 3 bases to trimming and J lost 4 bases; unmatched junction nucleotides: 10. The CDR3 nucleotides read TGTGCCAGCAGCTTGGACAGGGTGGTTGGAGGCACTGAAGCTTTCTTT. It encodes CASSLDRVVGGTEAFF.

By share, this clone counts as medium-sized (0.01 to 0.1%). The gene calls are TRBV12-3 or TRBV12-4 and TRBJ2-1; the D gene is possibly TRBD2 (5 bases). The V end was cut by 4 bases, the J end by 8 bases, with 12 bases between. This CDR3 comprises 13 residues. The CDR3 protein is CASSSPWGDEQFF. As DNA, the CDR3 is TGTGCCAGCAGTTCGCCCTGGGGAGATGAGCAGTTCTTC.

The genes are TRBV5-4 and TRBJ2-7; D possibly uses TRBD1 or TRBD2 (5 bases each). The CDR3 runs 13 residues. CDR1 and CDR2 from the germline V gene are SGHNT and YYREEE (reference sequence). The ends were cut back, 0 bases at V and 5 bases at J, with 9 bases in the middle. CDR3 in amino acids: CASSLGDANEQYF. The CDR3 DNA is TGTGCCAGCAGCTTGGGGGACGCAAACGAGCAGTACTTC.

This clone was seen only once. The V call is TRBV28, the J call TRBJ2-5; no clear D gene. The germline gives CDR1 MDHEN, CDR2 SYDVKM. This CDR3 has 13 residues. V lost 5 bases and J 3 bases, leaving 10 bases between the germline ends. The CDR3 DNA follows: TGTGCCAGCAGTACAAACATAGAAGAGACCCAGTACTTC. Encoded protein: CASSTNIEETQYF.

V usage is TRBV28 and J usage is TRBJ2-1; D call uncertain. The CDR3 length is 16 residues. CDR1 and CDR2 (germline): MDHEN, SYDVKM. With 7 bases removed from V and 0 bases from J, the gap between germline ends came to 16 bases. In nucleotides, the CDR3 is TGTGCCAGCAAGGATTCTAGTGCCGCCTCCTACAATGAGCAGTTCTTC. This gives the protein CASKDSSAASYNEQFF.

The CDR3 sequence is CASSLAGRNTGELFF. The CDR3 coding sequence is TGCGCCAGCAGCTTGGCCGGACGAAACACCGGGGAGCTGTTTTTT. The chain recombines TRBV5-1 with TRBJ2-2, with unresolved D. The CDR3 has 15 residues. Germline-derived CDR1 and CDR2 are SGHRS and YFSETQ. Trimming took 0 bases from V and 2 from J, leaving 8 bases between them.

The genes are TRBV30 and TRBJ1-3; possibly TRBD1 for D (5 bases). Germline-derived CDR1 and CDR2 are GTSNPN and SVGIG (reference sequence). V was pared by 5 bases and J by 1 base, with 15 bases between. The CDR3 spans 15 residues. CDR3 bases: TGTGCCTGGGGCGCCCGGGGCCCATCTGGAAACACCATATATTTT. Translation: CAWGARGPSGNTIYF.

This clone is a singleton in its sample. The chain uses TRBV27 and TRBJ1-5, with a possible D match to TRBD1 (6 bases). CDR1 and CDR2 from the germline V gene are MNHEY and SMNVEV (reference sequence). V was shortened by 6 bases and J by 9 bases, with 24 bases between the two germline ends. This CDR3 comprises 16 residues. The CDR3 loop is CASSGGAGVGGWPQHF. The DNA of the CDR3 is TGTGCCAGCAGCGGGGGGGCAGGGGTAGGCGGGTGGCCCCAGCATTTT.

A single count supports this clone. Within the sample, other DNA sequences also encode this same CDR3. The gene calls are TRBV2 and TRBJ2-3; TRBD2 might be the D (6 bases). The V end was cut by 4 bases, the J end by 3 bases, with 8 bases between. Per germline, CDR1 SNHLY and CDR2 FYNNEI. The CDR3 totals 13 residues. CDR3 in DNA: TGTGCCAGCAGTGGGGACTTTACAGATACGCAGTATTTT. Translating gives CASSGDFTDTQYF.

The CDR3 DNA follows: TGTGCCAGTAGTGGAGGGGTGGGAGGCGTCCCGAACACCGGGGAGCTGTTTTTT. This gives the protein CASSGGVGGVPNTGELFF. The V gene is TRBV19, the J gene TRBJ2-2; possible D gene TRBD2, 6 bases. The germline V gene encodes CDR1 LNHDA and CDR2 SQIVND (reference sequence). Trimming left V 5 bases short and J 0 bases short, with 19 bases between. The CDR3 runs 18 residues.

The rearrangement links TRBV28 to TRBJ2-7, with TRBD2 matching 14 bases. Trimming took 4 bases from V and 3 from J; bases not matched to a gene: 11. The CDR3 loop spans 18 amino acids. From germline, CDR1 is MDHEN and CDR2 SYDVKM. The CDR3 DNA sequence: TGTGCCAGCAGTTCAAGGGGACTAGCGGGAGTAAAAGACTACGAGCAGTACTTC. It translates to CASSSRGLAGVKDYEQYF.

CDR3: CASSLKGENTIYF. The CDR3 DNA reads TGTGCCAGCAGCTTAAAAGGGGAAAACACCATATATTTT. V is TRBV7-9 and J is TRBJ1-3, with D tentatively TRBD1 (5 bases). This CDR3 has 13 amino acids. Germline-derived CDR1 and CDR2 are SEHNR and FQNEAQ (reference sequence). V was shortened by 2 bases and J by 6 bases, with 8 bases between the two germline ends. The full variable domain, in which reference TRBV7-9 and TRBJ1-3 provide the parts outside the CDR3, is DTGVSQNPRHKITKRGQNVTFRCDPISEHNRLYWYRQTLGQGPEFLTYFQNEAQLEKSRLLSDRFSAERPKGSFSTLEIQRTEQGDSAMYLCASSLKGENTIYFGEGSWLTVV.